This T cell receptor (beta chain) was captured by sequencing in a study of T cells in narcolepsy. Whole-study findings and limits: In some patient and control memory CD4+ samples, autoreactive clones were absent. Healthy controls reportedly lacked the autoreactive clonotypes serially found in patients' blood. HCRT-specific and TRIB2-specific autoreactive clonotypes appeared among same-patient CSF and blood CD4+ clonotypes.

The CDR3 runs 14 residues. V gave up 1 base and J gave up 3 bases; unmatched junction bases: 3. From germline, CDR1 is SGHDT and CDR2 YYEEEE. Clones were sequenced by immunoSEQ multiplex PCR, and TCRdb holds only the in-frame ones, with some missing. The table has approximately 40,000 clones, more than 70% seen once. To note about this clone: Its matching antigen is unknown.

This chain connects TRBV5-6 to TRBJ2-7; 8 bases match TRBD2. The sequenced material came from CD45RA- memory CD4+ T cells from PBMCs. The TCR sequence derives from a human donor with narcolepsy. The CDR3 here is CASSLTSGNYEQYF. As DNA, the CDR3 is TGTGCCAGCAGCTTGACTAGCGGAAACTACGAGCAGTACTTC.